Listed here is a single TCR beta chain. Its antigen is unidentified. These data come from a study of blood T cells in healthy people across ages. Study outcomes and limitations: No conclusive comparison of naive versus antigen-experienced cells was possible with unsorted PBMCs.

The CDR3 runs to 17 residues. The ends lost 5 bases at V and 1 base at J; junction bases unmatched: 12. Germline lookup yields CDR1 SGHTA and CDR2 FQGNSA. Next came a second PCR, run for about 6 to 12 cycles, which used a sample-barcoded 5' primer along with a J-beta primer mix. Each CDR3 protein gets one entry after TCRdb re-called the 5' RACE reads with MiXCR. The table lists roughly 1,300,000 distinct CDR3 sequences, 59% of them singletons, with roughly 7% in the top ten. The sequence derives from a man between 18 and 35 years old in good health. Material: blood. The rearrangement links TRBV7-2 to TRBJ2-3; 7 nucleotides agree with TRBD1. The DNA of the CDR3 is TGTGCCAGCAGCACCAGACACAGGGGACCCCGCACAGATACGCAGTATTTT. Its protein product is CASSTRHRGPRTDTQYF.